A single sample gave rise to the 29 T cell receptor beta chains below, sequenced in a study of blood T cells in healthy people across ages. A second about 6 to 12 cycle PCR used barcoded and J-beta primers. Each CDR3 protein is one row after TCRdb ran MiXCR on the 5' RACE reads. The sample holds about 800,000 distinct CDR3 sequences; about half are singletons and the top ten take less than 20%. Specimen: blood. The receptors were sampled from an elderly man in good health.

The chain has TRBV20-1 and TRBJ2-3; a possible D gene is TRBD2 (5 bases). The CDR3 runs to 13 residues. V lost 3 bases to trimming and J lost 6 bases, with 13 bases between them. Germline lookup yields CDR1 DFQATT and CDR2 SNEGSKA (reference sequence). This CDR3 is CSASHPGMDTQYF. The DNA of the CDR3 is TGCAGTGCTAGCCATCCCGGGATGGATACGCAGTATTTT.

This sequence joins TRBV7-6 and TRBJ2-1; 12 bases fit TRBD2. Germline V CDR1 and CDR2: SGHVS, FNYEAQ. The CDR3 sequence is 17 residues long. Losses at the gene ends were 0 bases for V and 6 bases for J; bases not matched to a gene: 6. CDR3 protein: CASSLARPSGRANEQFF. The CDR3 bases are TGTGCCAGCAGCTTAGCGCGGCCTAGCGGGAGGGCCAATGAGCAGTTCTTC.

The chain is built from TRBV4-2 and TRBJ2-1; the D is unclear. Per the germline V gene, CDR1 is LGHNA and CDR2 is YNFKEQ. The CDR3 has 15 amino acids. Trimming stripped 0 bases from V and 0 bases from J, with 6 bases between. This chain's CDR3 is CASSQDADSYNEQFF. As DNA, the CDR3 is TGTGCCAGCAGCCAAGATGCGGACTCCTACAATGAGCAGTTCTTC.

The chain uses TRBV20-1 and TRBJ1-3; 8 bases are shared with TRBD1. This CDR3 spans 15 amino acids. J was trimmed by 4 bases and V by 4 bases; bases with no gene match: 9. Looked up from germline, CDR1 is DFQATT and CDR2 is SNEGSKA (reference sequence). The CDR3 sequence: CSAKNLGTGGNTIYF. The CDR3 DNA follows: TGCAGTGCTAAGAACCTAGGGACAGGAGGAAACACCATATATTTT.

This clonotype has only a few counts. The chain is built from TRBV30 and TRBJ2-7; no clear D. The CDR3 runs 11 residues. CDR1 and CDR2 from the germline V gene are GTSNPN and SVGIG (reference sequence). V was clipped by 0 bases and J by 7 bases, with 7 bases between them. The chain's CDR3 is CAWSVLEEQYF. CDR3 DNA: TGTGCCTGGAGTGTACTGGAGGAGCAGTACTTC. The full variable domain, in which reference TRBV30 and TRBJ2-7 provide the parts outside the CDR3, is SQTIHQWPATLVQPVGSPLSLECTVEGTSNPNLYWYRQAAGRGLQLLFYSVGIGQISSEVPQNLSASRPQDRQFILSSKKLLLSDSGFYLCAWSVLEEQYFGPGTRLTVT.

This clonotype was counted a few times. V usage is TRBV11-2 and J usage is TRBJ2-4, with a weak D call TRBD2 (6 bases). CDR1 SGHAT and CDR2 FQNNGV come from the germline V gene. There are 14 residues in the CDR3. V lost 5 bases, J lost 7 bases, and 15 bases lay in between. Here the CDR3 reads CASSRGAMGNIQYF. The CDR3 DNA sequence: TGTGCCAGCAGCCGCGGGGCGATGGGGAACATTCAGTACTTC.

This clonotype appeared many times. The genes are TRBV14 and TRBJ2-7; tentatively, D is TRBD1 (6 bases). Trimming removed 0 bases from V and 3 bases from J, with 9 bases in between. Germline CDR1 reads SGHDN; CDR2 reads FVKESK. The CDR3 contains 14 residues. The CDR3 sequence is CASSQEQGSYEQYF. In DNA, the CDR3 is TGTGCCAGCAGCCAAGAACAGGGTAGCTACGAGCAGTACTTC.

The chain carries TRBV7-6 and TRBJ2-1; D remains unclear. The ends were cut back, 2 bases at V and 6 bases at J, with 14 bases in the middle. Per the germline V gene, CDR1 is SGHVS and CDR2 is FNYEAQ. The CDR3 totals 15 residues. The CDR3 region has the DNA TGTGCCAGCAGCTTACGCTTAGTACAGCTCAATGAGCAGTTCTTC. Translated, it gives CASSLRLVQLNEQFF.

This clonotype was counted between two and nine times. The chain joins TRBV29-1 to TRBJ2-7, with a tentative D call TRBD1 (6 bases). Germline V CDR1 and CDR2: SQVTM, ANQGSEA. This CDR3 is 14 amino acids long. V was pared by 4 bases and J by 0 bases, with 13 bases between. CDR3 sequence reads: CSVGVAGDSYEQYF. CDR3 in DNA: TGCAGCGTTGGGGTCGCAGGGGACTCCTACGAGCAGTACTTC.

The chain employs TRBV9 and TRBJ1-1; D not certain. This CDR3 contains 13 residues. Per germline, CDR1 SGDLS and CDR2 YYNGEE. Between the trimmed V and J ends, which lost 0 bases and 9 bases, there was a span of 12 bases. For the CDR3, the DNA is TGTGCCAGCAGCGTAGCGGAGGGAAGTCAAGCTTTCTTT. Protein product: CASSVAEGSQAFF. The full variable domain, its missing parts supplied by reference TRBV9 and TRBJ1-1, is DSGVTQTPKHLITATGQRVTLRCSPRSGDLSVYWYQQSLDQGLQFLIQYYNGEERAKGNILERFSAQQFPDLHSELNLSSLELGDSALYFCASSVAEGSQAFFGQGTRLTVV.

This clonotype appeared a few times. The chain employs TRBV11-1 and TRBJ2-7; no reliable D call. The V gene lost 0 bases and the J gene lost 5 bases, with 8 bases spanning the gap. The germline V gene encodes CDR1 SGHAT and CDR2 FQDESV (reference sequence). This CDR3 spans 13 amino acids. CDR3 DNA sequence: TGTGCCAGCAGCTTAGCGCCAAGAGACGAGCAGTACTTC. Its translation: CASSLAPRDEQYF.

The sample holds many counts of this clonotype. The V gene is TRBV29-1, the J gene TRBJ2-7, with D possibly TRBD2 on 6 matching bases. The germline V and J ends were trimmed by 1 base and 4 bases, with 14 bases remaining between them. The CDR3 has 14 amino acids. Per germline, CDR1 SQVTM and CDR2 ANQGSEA. CDR3 in DNA: TGCAGCGTTGAAGCTGGAGGGTTACCATACGAGCAGTACTTC. Amino acid sequence: CSVEAGGLPYEQYF.

In this sample, this clonotype turned up a few times. The chain has TRBV5-1 and TRBJ2-3, with D possibly TRBD1 on 6 matching bases. The CDR3 consists of 14 residues. Germline V gene lookup returns CDR1 SGHRS and CDR2 YFSETQ. V lost 4 bases and J lost 3, with 12 bases in between. The CDR3 nucleotides are TGCGCCAGCAGCCATACAGGGCGGACAGATACGCAGTATTTT. This gives the protein CASSHTGRTDTQYF.

This chain links TRBV10-3 with TRBJ2-5; possibly TRBD2 for D (7 bases). V was trimmed by 6 bases and J by 5 bases, leaving 13 bases between them. This CDR3 comprises 13 residues. CDR1 ENHRY and CDR2 SYGVKD come from the germline V gene. CDR3 DNA sequence: TGTGCCATCAGACGGGGGGCAGAGGAGACCCAGTACTTC. Its protein product is CAIRRGAEETQYF.

There are a few counts of this clonotype. The CDR3 region is CASSDRDRGYRAYEQYF. CDR3 nucleotides: TGTGCCAGCAGTGACCGGGACAGGGGGTATCGGGCCTACGAGCAGTACTTC. The V and J genes are TRBV27 and TRBJ2-7; 11 bases agree with TRBD1. This CDR3 has 17 residues. The germline V gene encodes CDR1 MNHEY and CDR2 SMNVEV (reference sequence). Unmatched junction bases numbered 11, after V lost 5 bases and J lost 2 bases.

There are a few counts of this clonotype. The chain links TRBV10-1 to TRBJ2-1; D tentatively reads TRBD1 or TRBD2 (5 bases each). Per the germline V gene, CDR1 is WNHNN and CDR2 is SYGVQD (reference sequence). The CDR3 is made up of 14 amino acids. Trimming removed 0 bases at V and 7 bases at J, with 10 bases between. Here the CDR3 DNA reads TGCGCCAGCAGTGAGTCGGGGGTAAGGAATGAGCAGTTCTTC. Translation gives CASSESGVRNEQFF.

This chain links TRBV20-1 with TRBJ2-7, with TRBD2 matching 7 bases. The trim removed 1 base at V and 2 bases at J, leaving 8 bases unmatched. Germline V gene data show CDR1 as DFQATT and CDR2 as SNEGSKA (reference sequence). The CDR3 runs to 15 residues. CDR3 loop: CSARARRTRAYEQYF. In nucleotides, the CDR3 is TGCAGTGCTAGAGCCCGGAGGACTAGGGCCTACGAGCAGTACTTC.

The V call is TRBV5-1, the J call TRBJ2-2; D not certain. V lost 1 base and J 1 base, leaving 17 bases between the germline ends. CDR3 length: 18 amino acids. CDR1 and CDR2 (germline): SGHRS, YFSETQ. The CDR3 region is CASSLNVPAPGNTGELFF. CDR3 bases: TGCGCCAGCAGCTTGAATGTCCCCGCCCCGGGGAACACCGGGGAGCTGTTTTTT.

This clonotype has just a few counts. This rearrangement joins TRBV5-1 to TRBJ2-1; D remains unclear. The germline CDR1 and CDR2 sequences are SGHRS and YFSETQ. V lost 0 bases, J lost 4 bases, and 11 bases lay in between. The length of the CDR3 is 15 residues. CDR3 protein: CASSLDQTSYNEQFF. The DNA for the CDR3 is TGCGCCAGCAGCTTGGACCAAACATCTTACAATGAGCAGTTCTTC.

This chain connects TRBV11-3 to TRBJ2-5; 10 bases line up with TRBD2. The CDR3 contains 16 residues. The J segment lost 7 bases and the V segment lost 5 bases, leaving 13 bases of the junction unmatched. CDR1 and CDR2 (germline): SGHNT, YENEEA. Written as DNA, the CDR3 is TGTGCCAGCAGCCCCGGGGGCGGGACTAGCGTACGGACCCAGTACTTC. It codes for CASSPGGGTSVRTQYF.

The V gene is TRBV7-6, the J gene TRBJ1-1; D gene unclear. The CDR3 spans 15 residues. Germline-derived CDR1 and CDR2 are SGHVS and FNYEAQ. V lost 1 base, J lost 4 bases, and 13 bases lay in between. CDR3 in DNA: TGTGCCAGCAGCTTAGGAGAGGTCCTGGGCACTGAAGCTTTCTTT. Its protein product is CASSLGEVLGTEAFF.

The rearrangement links TRBV7-2 to TRBJ2-2; D remains unclear. The length of the CDR3 is 11 residues. Germline-derived CDR1 and CDR2 are SGHTA and FQGNSA. Trimming shortened V by 1 base and J by 13 bases, and 7 bases separated the two germline ends. The CDR3: CASSLEPALFF. CDR3 DNA: TGTGCCAGCAGCTTAGAACCGGCGCTGTTTTTT.

This clonotype was picked up a small number of times. This rearrangement joins TRBV28 to TRBJ2-4, with D possibly being TRBD1 or TRBD2 (5 bases each). V lost 5 bases to trimming and J lost 0 bases, with 20 bases between them. The CDR3 totals 18 residues. Germline CDR1 MDHEN, CDR2 SYDVKM. This chain's CDR3 is CASSPGAGLNLAKNIQYF. In nucleotides, the CDR3 is TGTGCCAGCAGTCCCGGGGCAGGGCTCAATCTAGCCAAAAACATTCAGTACTTC.

This clonotype has just a few counts. The rearrangement uses TRBV7-3 and TRBJ2-5; possibly TRBD1 for D (5 bases). There are 13 residues in the CDR3. The V gene lost 4 bases and the J gene lost 5 bases, with 11 bases spanning the gap. Germline loops: CDR1 SGHTA, CDR2 FQGTGA. CDR3 loop: CASSSQVAETQYF. DNA of the CDR3: TGTGCCAGCAGCTCACAGGTCGCGGAGACCCAGTACTTC.

This clonotype was picked up a small number of times. The rearrangement joins TRBV4-2 to TRBJ2-3; TRBD2 aligns across 9 bases. Per germline, CDR1 LGHNA and CDR2 YNFKEQ. V trimming: 0 bases; J trimming: 14 bases; junction bases outside the gene matches: 12. The CDR3 is 15 residues long. Written as DNA, the CDR3 is TGTGCCAGCAGCCAAGATATCGCCGGGACTAGCCCGCTGTATTTT. Encoded protein: CASSQDIAGTSPLYF.

This clonotype came up many times. The chain combines TRBV30 with TRBJ2-4, with D possibly TRBD1 on 5 matching bases. The V gene lost 3 bases and the J gene lost 6 bases, with 9 bases spanning the gap. The CDR3 loop spans 12 amino acids. The germline V gene has CDR1 GTSNPN and CDR2 SVGIG (reference sequence). CDR3: CAWRSGRNIQYF. The CDR3 region has the DNA TGTGCCTGGAGGTCAGGGCGAAACATTCAGTACTTC.

This clonotype showed up just a few times. This chain joins TRBV30 and TRBJ1-2; D perhaps matches TRBD1 (6 bases). V lost 0 bases, J lost 2 bases, and 13 bases lay in between. The germline gives CDR1 GTSNPN, CDR2 SVGIG (reference sequence). The CDR3 loop spans 15 amino acids. Here the CDR3 reads CAWSVAGAENYGYTF. In DNA, the CDR3 is TGTGCCTGGAGTGTTGCGGGGGCAGAAAACTATGGCTACACCTTC. The variable domain in full, completed from reference TRBV30 and TRBJ1-2, reads SQTIHQWPATLVQPVGSPLSLECTVEGTSNPNLYWYRQAAGRGLQLLFYSVGIGQISSEVPQNLSASRPQDRQFILSSKKLLLSDSGFYLCAWSVAGAENYGYTFGSGTRLTVV.

This clonotype has only a few counts. The rearrangement joins TRBV5-1 to TRBJ2-7; TRBD2 might be the D (5 bases). Trimming stripped 7 bases from V and 0 bases from J, with 17 bases between. Germline V gene sequence: CDR1 SGHRS, CDR2 YFSETQ. The CDR3 runs 15 residues. CDR3 bases: TGCGCCAGCTCCCCCGGCGGGTCTCTCTCCTACGAGCAGTACTTC. Its protein product is CASSPGGSLSYEQYF.

The V call is TRBV20-1, the J call TRBJ2-7; TRBD1 is a possible D gene (5 bases). This CDR3 is 14 amino acids long. V gave up 3 bases and J gave up 0 bases, with 12 bases separating them. Germline V CDR1 and CDR2: DFQATT, SNEGSKA (reference sequence). CDR3 coding DNA: TGCAGTGCTAGTACGACAGTGAGCTCCTACGAGCAGTACTTC. Translated: CSASTTVSSYEQYF.